Listed below are T cell receptor beta chains from one sample, sequenced in a study of metastatic and nonmetastatic thyroid tumors. MiXCR was used by TCRdb to re-call the PCR reads. The sample contains approximately 26,000 clones, 10% to 15% of which appear only once. Sequenced material: blood. The receptors derive from a female donor with papillary thyroid cancer or a benign thyroid nodule (not recorded which). Some clones in this sample may be carry-over from other donors' samples. The CDR3 runs from the conserved cysteine through the conserved F or W. D genes are given only for firm matches. Clone size, where shown, is once, few, many, or a class for clones that have expanded.

v_call,d_call,j_call,clone_size,cdr3_aa,cdr3_nt
TRBV12-3/TRBV12-4,NA,TRBJ2-3,many,CASSLRGTQYF,TGTGCCAGCAGTTTAAGGGGTACGCAGTATTTT
TRBV9,NA,TRBJ1-2,many,CASSVGFKEGYTF,TGTGCCAGCAGCGTAGGTTTCAAGGAGGGCTACACCTTC
TRBV5-1,TRBD2,TRBJ2-3,many,CASSLVSGRRTDTQYF,TGCGCCAGCAGCTTGGTCTCCGGGAGGCGAACAGATACGCAGTATTTT
TRBV13,TRBD2,TRBJ2-7,many,CASRISGRGYEQYF,TGTGCCAGCAGGATTAGCGGGAGAGGGTACGAGCAGTACTTC
TRBV2,TRBD2,TRBJ2-3,many,CASSKREGTDTQYF,TGTGCCAGCAGTAAGCGGGAGGGCACAGATACGCAGTATTTT
TRBV5-1,NA,TRBJ2-2,many,CASSLEGVGTGELFF,TGCGCCAGCAGCTTGGAGGGAGTCGGGACCGGGGAGCTGTTTTTT
TRBV7-3,NA,TRBJ2-2,many,CASSLTPRGVSRNTGELFF,TGTGCCAGCAGCTTAACTCCCCGCGGCGTAAGCCGGAACACCGGGGAGCTGTTTTTT
TRBV6-2/TRBV6-3,TRBD2,TRBJ2-7,few,CASSYSMLASGIYEQYF,TGTGCCAGCAGTTACTCGATGCTGGCTAGCGGAATCTACGAGCAGTACTTC
TRBV6-1,TRBD2,TRBJ2-3,many,CASRAGRARTDTQYF,TGTGCCAGCAGAGCCGGGAGGGCGCGGACAGATACGCAGTATTTT
TRBV6-2/TRBV6-3,NA,TRBJ1-5,many,CASSGIRSNQPQHF,TGTGCCAGCAGTGGTATCCGGAGCAATCAGCCCCAGCATTTT
TRBV4-1,NA,TRBJ2-2,NA,CASSQAHRTGELFF,TGCGCCAGCAGCCAAGCTCATCGCACCGGGGAGCTGTTTTTT